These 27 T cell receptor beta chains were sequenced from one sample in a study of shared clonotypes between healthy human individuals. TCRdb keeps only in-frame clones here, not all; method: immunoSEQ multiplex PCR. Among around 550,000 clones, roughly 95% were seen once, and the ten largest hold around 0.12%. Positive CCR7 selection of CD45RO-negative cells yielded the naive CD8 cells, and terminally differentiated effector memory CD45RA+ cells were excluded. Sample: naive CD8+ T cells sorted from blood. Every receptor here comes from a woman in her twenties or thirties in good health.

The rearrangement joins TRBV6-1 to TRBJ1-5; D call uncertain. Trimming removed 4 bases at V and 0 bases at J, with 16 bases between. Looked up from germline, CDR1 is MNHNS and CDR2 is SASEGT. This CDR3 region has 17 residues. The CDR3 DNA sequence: TGTGCCAGCAGTGCAGGACGGGGTGTTTATAGCAATCAGCCCCAGCATTTT. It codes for CASSAGRGVYSNQPQHF.

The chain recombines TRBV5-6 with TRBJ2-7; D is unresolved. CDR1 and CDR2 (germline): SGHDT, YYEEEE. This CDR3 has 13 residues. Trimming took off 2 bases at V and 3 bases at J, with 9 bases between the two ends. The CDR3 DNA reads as TGTGCCAGCAGCTTTTTCCAGAACTACGAGCAGTACTTC. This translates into CASSFFQNYEQYF.

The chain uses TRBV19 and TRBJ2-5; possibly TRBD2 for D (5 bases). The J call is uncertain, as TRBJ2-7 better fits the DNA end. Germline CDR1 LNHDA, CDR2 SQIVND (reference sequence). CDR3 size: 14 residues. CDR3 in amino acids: CASSEAVGIYEQYF. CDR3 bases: TGTGCCAGTAGCGAAGCGGTAGGGATTTACGAGCAGTACTTC.

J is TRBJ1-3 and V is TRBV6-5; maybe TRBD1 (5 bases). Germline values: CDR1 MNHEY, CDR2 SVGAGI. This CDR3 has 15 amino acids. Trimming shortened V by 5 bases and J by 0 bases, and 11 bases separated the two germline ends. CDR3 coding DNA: TGTGCCAGCAGTCAGGATAGGGGCTCTGGAAACACCATATATTTT. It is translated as CASSQDRGSGNTIYF.

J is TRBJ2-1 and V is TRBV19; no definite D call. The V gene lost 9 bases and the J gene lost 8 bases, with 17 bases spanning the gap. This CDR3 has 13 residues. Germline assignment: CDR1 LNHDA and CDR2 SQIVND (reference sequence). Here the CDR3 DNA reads TGTGCCAGCCGGGCCGATTCCGTCGATGAGCAGTTCTTC. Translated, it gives CASRADSVDEQFF.

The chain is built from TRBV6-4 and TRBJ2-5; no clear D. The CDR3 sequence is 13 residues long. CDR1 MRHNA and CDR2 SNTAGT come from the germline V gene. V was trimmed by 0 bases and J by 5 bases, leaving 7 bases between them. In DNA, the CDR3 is TGTGCCAGCAGTGACTCCGTCCGGGAGACCCAGTACTTC. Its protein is CASSDSVRETQYF.

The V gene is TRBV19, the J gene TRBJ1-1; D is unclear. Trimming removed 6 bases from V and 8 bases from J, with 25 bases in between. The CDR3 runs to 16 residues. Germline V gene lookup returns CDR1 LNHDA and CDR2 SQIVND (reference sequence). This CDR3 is CASSEGQGGQLMEAFF. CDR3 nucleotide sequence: TGTGCCAGTAGCGAAGGCCAAGGTGGGCAGCTGATGGAAGCTTTCTTT. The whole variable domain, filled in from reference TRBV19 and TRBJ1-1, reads DGGITQSPKYLFRKEGQNVTLSCEQNLNHDAMYWYRQDPGQGLRLIYYSQIVNDFQKGDIAEGYSVSREKKESFPLTVTSAQKNPTAFYLCASSEGQGGQLMEAFFGQGTRLTVV.

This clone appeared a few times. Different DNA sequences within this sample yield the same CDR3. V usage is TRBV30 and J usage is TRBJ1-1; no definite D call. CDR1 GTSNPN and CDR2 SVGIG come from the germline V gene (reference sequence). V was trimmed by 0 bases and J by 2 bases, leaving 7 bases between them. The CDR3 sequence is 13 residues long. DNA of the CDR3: TGTGCCTGGAGTGTACTCGAAAACACTGAAGCTTTCTTT. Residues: CAWSVLENTEAFF.

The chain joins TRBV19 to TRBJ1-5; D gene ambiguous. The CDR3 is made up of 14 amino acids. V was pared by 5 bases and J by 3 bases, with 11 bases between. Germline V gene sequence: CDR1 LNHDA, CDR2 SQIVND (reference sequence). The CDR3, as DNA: TGTGCCAGTAGTCCAGGAATATTCAATCAGCCCCAGCATTTT. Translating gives CASSPGIFNQPQHF.

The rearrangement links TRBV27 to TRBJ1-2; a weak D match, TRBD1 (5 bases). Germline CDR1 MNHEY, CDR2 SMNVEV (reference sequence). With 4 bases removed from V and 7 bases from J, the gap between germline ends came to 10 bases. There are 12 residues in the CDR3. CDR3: CASSSGGVGYTF. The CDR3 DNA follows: TGTGCCAGCAGTTCCGGGGGAGTTGGCTACACCTTC.

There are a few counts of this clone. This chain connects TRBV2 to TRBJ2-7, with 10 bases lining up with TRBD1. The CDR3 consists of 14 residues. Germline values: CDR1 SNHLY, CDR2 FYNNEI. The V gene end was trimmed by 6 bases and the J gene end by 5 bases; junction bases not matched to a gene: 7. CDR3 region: CASRWTGGSHEQYF. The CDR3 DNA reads TGTGCCAGCAGATGGACAGGGGGTTCCCACGAGCAGTACTTC.

The CDR3 region is CASSLDSNQPQHF. The CDR3 nucleotides are TGTGCCAGCAGTTTAGATAGCAATCAGCCCCAGCATTTT. The chain joins TRBV27 to TRBJ1-5, with D unresolved. The CDR3 is made up of 13 amino acids. Trimming stripped 2 bases from V and 0 bases from J, with 2 bases between. CDR1 MNHEY and CDR2 SMNVEV come from the germline V gene (reference sequence).

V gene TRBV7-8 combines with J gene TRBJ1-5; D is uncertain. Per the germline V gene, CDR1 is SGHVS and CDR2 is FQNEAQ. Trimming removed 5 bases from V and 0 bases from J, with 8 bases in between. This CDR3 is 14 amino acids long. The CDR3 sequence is CASSRDISNQPQHF. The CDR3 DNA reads TGTGCCAGCAGCAGAGACATTAGCAATCAGCCCCAGCATTTT.

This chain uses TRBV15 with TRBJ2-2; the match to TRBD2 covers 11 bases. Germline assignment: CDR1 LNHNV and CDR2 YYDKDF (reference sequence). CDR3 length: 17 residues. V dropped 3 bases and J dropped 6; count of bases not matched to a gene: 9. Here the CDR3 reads CATSSQRLAGISGELFF. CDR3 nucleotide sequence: TGTGCCACCAGCAGTCAAAGACTAGCGGGAATTTCCGGGGAGCTGTTTTTT.

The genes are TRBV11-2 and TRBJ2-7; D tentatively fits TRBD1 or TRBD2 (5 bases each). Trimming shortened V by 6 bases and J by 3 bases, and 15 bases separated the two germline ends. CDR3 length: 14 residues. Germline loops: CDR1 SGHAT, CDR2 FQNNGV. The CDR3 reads CASSSGARSYEQYF. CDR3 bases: TGTGCCAGCAGTTCCGGGGCTCGGAGCTACGAGCAGTACTTC. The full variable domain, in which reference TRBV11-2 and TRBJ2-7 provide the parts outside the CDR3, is EAGVAQSPRYKIIEKRQSVAFWCNPISGHATLYWYQQILGQGPKLLIQFQNNGVVDDSQLPKDRFSAERLKGVDSTLKIQPAKLEDSAVYLCASSSGARSYEQYFGPGTRLTVT.

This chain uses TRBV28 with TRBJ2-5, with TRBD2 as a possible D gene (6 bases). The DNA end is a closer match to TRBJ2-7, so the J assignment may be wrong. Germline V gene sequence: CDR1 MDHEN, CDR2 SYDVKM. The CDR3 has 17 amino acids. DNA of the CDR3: TGTGCCAGCAGTCTGAAGGGGTATTCAAGGACTACCTACGAGCAGTACTTC. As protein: CASSLKGYSRTTYEQYF.

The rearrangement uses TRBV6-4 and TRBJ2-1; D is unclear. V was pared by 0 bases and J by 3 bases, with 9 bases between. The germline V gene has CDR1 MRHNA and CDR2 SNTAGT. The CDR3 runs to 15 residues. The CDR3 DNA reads TGTGCCAGCAGTGACTCGGTCGGGTACTACAATGAGCAGTTCTTC. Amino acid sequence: CASSDSVGYYNEQFF.

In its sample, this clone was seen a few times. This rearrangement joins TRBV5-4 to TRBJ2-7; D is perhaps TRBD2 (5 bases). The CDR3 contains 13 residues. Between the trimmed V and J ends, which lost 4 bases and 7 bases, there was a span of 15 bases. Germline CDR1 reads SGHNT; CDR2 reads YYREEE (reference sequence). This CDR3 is CASSPAEGEEQYF. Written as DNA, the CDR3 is TGTGCCAGCAGCCCGGCAGAGGGAGAAGAGCAGTACTTC.

This CDR3 reads CASSLARTAQETQYF. In nucleotides, the CDR3 is TGTGCCAGCAGCTTAGCGAGGACTGCACAAGAGACCCAGTACTTC. V and J are TRBV7-9 and TRBJ2-5; a possible D gene is TRBD2 (5 bases). There are 15 residues in the CDR3. From germline, CDR1 is SEHNR and CDR2 FQNEAQ (reference sequence). V lost 0 bases and J lost 2, with 10 bases in between.

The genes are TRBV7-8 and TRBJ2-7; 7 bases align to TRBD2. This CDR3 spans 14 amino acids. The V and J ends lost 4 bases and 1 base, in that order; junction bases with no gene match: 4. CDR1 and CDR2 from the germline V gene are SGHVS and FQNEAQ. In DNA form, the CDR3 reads TGTGCCAGCAGCTCAACTAGCGATTCCTACGAGCAGTACTTC. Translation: CASSSTSDSYEQYF.

The CDR3 region has the DNA TGTGCCAGCAGTTTTACTCAGGGAGCAGTCGAGCAGTACTTC. This sequence encodes CASSFTQGAVEQYF. V and J are TRBV28 and TRBJ2-7; tentatively, D is TRBD1 or TRBD2 (5 bases each). Trimming pared 3 bases from V and 6 bases from J, leaving 15 bases between. Germline assignment: CDR1 MDHEN and CDR2 SYDVKM. This CDR3 comprises 14 residues.

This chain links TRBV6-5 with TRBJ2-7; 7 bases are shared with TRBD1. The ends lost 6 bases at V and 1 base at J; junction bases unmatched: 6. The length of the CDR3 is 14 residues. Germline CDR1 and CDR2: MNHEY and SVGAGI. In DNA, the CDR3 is TGTGCCAGCAGCCAGAACAGGGGATCCTACGAGCAGTACTTC. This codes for CASSQNRGSYEQYF.

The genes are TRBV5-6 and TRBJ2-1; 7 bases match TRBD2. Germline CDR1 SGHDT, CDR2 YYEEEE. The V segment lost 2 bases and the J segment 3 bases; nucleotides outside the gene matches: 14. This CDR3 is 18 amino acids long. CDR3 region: CASSFPPFSGHSYNEQFF. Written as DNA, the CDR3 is TGTGCCAGCAGCTTCCCGCCCTTTAGCGGGCATAGCTACAATGAGCAGTTCTTC.

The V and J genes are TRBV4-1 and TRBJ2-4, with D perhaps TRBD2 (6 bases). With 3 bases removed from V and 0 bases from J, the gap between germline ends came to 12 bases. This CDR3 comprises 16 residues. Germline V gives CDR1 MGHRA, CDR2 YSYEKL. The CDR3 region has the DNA TGCGCCAGCAGCCATCTCCCGGGAGTAGCCAAAAACATTCAGTACTTC. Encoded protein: CASSHLPGVAKNIQYF.

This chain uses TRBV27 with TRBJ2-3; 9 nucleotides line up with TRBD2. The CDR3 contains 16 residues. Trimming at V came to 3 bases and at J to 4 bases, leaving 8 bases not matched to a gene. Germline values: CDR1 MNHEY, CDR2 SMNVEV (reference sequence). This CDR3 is CASSLGGRAFSDTQYF. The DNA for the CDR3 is TGTGCCAGCAGTTTGGGCGGGAGGGCTTTTTCAGATACGCAGTATTTT.

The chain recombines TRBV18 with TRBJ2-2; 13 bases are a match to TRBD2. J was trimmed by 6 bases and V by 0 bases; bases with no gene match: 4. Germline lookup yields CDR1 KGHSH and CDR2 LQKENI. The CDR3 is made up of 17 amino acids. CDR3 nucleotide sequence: TGTGCCAGCTCACCACCACTAGCGGGAGGGCCTGCCGGGGAGCTGTTTTTT. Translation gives CASSPPLAGGPAGELFF.

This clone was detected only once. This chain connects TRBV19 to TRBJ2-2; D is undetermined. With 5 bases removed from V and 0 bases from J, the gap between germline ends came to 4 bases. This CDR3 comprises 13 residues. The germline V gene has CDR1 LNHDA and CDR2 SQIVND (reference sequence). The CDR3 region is CASSPANTGELFF. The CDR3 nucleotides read TGTGCCAGTAGTCCCGCGAACACCGGGGAGCTGTTTTTT.